Shown below are 2 T cell receptor beta chains from a single sample sequenced in a study of T-cell memory formation after mild COVID-19 listed by TCRdb under 2021. The method was 5' RACE. The reads were generated on an Illumina NovaSeq 6000. TCRdb trimmed public reads at Q25 via fastp, called clones via MiXCR and kept in-frame beta chains. For every CDR3 protein sequence, its rows merge into one entry that carries the most common genes and DNA. This sample has 350,000 or so distinct CDR3 sequences in its table, and 20% of those were observed once. The ten largest account for around 20% of the sample. Source material: PBMCs or a T cell subset sorted from them (not recorded which). The receptors were sampled from a young man who had mild COVID-19 (a few samples of this study predate the infection). The sample titles of this study are shuffled in the database, so cell type and time point are left out; the donor was told from shared clones.

The rearrangement uses TRBV12-3 or TRBV12-4 and TRBJ1-4; 9 nucleotides line up with TRBD1. Trimming at V came to 6 bases and at J to 6 bases, leaving 5 bases not matched to a gene. The CDR3 length is 14 residues. The CDR3 coding sequence is TGTGCCAGCAGGAACCGGGACAGGGATGAAAAACTGTTTTTT. Translating gives CASRNRDRDEKLFF.

Remarks on this clonotype: A read error is likely here: a far larger clone is one base away. The rearrangement joins TRBV5-5 to TRBJ1-1; D is unclear. The germline V and J ends were trimmed by 1 base and 4 bases, with 2 bases remaining between them. Germline values: CDR1 SGHKS, CDR2 YYEKEE (reference sequence). This CDR3 spans 11 amino acids. CDR3 nucleotide sequence: TGTGCCAGCAGCTTGACCACTGAAGCTTTCTTT. Its protein is CASSLTTEAFF.